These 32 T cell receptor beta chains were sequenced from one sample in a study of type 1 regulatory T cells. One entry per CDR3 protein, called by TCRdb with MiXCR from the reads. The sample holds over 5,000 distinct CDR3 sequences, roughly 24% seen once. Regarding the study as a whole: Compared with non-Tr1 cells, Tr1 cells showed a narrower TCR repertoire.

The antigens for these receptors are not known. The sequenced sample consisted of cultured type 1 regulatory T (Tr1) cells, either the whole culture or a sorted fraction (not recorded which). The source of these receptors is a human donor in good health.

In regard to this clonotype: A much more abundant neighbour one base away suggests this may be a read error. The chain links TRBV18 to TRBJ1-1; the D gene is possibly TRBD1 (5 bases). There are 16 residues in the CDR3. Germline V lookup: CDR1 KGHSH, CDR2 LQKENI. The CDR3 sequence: CASSPPGRSEGTEPFF. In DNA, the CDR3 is TGTGCCAGCTCACCTCCGGGGAGGAGCGAAGGGACTGAACCTTTCTTT.

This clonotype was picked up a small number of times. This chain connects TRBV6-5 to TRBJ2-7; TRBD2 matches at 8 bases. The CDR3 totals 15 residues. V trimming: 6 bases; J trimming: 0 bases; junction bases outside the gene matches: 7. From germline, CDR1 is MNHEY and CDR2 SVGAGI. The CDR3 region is CASSSWRGDSYEQYF. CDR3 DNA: TGTGCCAGCAGCTCGTGGCGGGGGGACTCCTACGAGCAGTACTTC.

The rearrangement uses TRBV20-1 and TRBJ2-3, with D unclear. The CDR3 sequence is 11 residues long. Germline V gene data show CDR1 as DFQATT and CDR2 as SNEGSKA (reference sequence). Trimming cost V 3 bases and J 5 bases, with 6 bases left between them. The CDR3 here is CSASARDTQYF. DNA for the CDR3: TGCAGTGCTAGTGCGCGAGATACGCAGTATTTT.

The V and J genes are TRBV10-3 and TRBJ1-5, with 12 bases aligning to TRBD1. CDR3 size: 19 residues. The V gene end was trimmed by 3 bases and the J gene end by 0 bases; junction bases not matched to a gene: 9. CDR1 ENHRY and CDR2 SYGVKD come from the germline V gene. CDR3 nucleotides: TGTGCCATCAGTGACGCCGGGACAGGGGGCTCTCATAGCAATCAGCCCCAGCATTTT. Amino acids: CAISDAGTGGSHSNQPQHF.

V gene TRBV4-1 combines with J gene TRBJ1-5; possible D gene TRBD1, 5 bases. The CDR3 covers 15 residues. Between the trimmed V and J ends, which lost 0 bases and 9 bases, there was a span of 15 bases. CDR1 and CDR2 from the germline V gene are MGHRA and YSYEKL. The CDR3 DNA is TGCGCCAGCAGCCAAGACCCAGAGGACATCTGGCCCCAGCATTTT. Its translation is CASSQDPEDIWPQHF.

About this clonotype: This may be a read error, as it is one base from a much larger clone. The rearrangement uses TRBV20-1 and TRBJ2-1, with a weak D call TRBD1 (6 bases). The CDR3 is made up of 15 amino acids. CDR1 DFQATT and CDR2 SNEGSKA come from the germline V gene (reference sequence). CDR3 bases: TGCAGTGTTAGATCTGGCAGGGGAGTGGGCAATGAGCAGTTCTTC. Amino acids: CSVRSGRGVGNEQFF.

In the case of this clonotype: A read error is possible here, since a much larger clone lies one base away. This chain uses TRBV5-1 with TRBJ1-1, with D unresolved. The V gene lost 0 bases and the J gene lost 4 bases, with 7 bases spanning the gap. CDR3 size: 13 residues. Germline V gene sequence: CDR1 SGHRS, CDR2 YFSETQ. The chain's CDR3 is CASSLDWSTEAFF. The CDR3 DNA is TGCGCCAGCAGCTTGGATTGGAGCACTGAAGCTTTCTTT. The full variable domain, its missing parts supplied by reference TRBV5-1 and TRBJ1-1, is KAGVTQTPRYLIKTRGQQVTLSCSPISGHRSVSWYQQTPGQGLQFLFEYFSETQRNKGNFPGRFSGRQFSNSRSEMNVSTLELGDSALYLCASSLDWSTEAFFGQGTRLTVV.

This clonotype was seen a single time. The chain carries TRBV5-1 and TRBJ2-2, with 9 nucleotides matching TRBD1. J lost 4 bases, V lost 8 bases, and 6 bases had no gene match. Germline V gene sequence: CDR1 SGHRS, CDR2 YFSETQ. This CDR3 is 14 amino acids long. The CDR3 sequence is CASKQGAGTGELFF. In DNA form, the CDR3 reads TGCGCCAGTAAACAGGGGGCTGGCACCGGGGAGCTGTTTTTT.

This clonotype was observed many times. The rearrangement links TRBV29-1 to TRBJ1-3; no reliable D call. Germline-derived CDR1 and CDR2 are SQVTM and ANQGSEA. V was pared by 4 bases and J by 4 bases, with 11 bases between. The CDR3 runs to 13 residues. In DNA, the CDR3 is TGCAGCGTTGCATACGCCATGGGAAACACCATATATTTT. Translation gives CSVAYAMGNTIYF.

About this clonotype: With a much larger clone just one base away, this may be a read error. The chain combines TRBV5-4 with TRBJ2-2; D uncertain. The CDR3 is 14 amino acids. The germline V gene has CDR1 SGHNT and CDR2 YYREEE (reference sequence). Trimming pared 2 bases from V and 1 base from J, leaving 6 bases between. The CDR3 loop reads CASSFWGNTGELFF. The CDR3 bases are TGTGCCAGCAGCTTCTGGGGGAACACCGGGGAGCTGTTTTTT.

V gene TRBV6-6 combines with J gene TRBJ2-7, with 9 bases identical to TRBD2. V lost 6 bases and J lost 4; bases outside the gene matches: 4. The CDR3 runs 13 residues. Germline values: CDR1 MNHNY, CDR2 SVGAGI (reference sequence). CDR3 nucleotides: TGTGCCAGCAGAGCTAGCGGGGAGTACGAGCAGTACTTC. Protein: CASRASGEYEQYF.

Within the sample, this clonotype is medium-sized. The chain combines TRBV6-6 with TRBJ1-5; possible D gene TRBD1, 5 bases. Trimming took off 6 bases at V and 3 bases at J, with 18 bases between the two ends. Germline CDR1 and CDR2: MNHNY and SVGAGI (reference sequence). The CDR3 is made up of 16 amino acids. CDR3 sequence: CASSQEGTRNNQPQHF. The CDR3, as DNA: TGTGCCAGCAGCCAAGAGGGGACCCGGAACAATCAGCCCCAGCATTTT.

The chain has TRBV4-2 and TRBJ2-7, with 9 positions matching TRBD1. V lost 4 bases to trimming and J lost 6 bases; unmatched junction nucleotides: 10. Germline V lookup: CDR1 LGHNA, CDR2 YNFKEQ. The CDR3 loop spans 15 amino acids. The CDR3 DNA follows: TGTGCCAGCAGCCGGCAGGGACAGGGTAGGGGCGAGCAGTACTTC. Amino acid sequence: CASSRQGQGRGEQYF.

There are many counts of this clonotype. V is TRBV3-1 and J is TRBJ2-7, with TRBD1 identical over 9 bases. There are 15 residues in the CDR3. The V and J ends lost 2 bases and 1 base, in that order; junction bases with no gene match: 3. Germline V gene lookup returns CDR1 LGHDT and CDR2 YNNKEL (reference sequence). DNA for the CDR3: TGTGCCAGCAGCCAAAAAGGGACAGGGTCCTACGAGCAGTACTTC. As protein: CASSQKGTGSYEQYF.

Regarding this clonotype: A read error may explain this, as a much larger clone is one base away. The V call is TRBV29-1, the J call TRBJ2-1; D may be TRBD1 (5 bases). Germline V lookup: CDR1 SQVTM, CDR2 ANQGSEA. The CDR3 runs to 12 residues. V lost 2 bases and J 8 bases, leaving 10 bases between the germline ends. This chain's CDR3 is CSVELTDHEQFF. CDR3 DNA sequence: TGCAGCGTTGAATTGACAGACCATGAGCAGTTCTTC.

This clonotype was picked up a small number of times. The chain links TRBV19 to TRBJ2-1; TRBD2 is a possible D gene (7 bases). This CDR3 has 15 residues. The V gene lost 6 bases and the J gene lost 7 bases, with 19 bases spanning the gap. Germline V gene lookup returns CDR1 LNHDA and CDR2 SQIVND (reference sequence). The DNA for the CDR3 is TGTGCCAGTAGGCTGTTGGGGGGGCAACGAAATGAGCAGTTCTTC. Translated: CASRLLGGQRNEQFF.

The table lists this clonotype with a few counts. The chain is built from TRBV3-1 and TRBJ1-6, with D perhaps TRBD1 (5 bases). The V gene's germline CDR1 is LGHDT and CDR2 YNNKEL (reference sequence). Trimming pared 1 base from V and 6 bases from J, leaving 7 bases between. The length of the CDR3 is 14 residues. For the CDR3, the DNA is TGTGCCAGCAGCCAAGGGGGGGGTAATTCACCCCTCCACTTT. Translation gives CASSQGGGNSPLHF.

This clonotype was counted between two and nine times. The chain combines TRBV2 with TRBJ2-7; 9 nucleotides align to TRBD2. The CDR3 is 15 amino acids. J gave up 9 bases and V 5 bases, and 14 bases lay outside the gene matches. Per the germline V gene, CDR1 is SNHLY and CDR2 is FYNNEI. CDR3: CASSIFPSGELGQYF. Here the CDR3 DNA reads TGTGCCAGCAGTATATTCCCTAGCGGGGAATTAGGGCAGTACTTC.

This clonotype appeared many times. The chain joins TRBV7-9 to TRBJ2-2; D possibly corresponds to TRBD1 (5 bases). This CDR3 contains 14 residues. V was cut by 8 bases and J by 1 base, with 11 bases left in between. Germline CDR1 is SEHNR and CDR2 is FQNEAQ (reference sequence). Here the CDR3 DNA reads TGTGCCAGCGCGGTACAGGTGAACACCGGGGAGCTGTTTTTT. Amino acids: CASAVQVNTGELFF.

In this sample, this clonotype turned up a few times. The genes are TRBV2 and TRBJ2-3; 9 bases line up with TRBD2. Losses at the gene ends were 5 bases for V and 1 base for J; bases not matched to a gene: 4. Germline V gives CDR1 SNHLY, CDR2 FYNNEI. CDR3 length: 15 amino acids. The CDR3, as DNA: TGTGCCAGCAGTCTAGCGGGGCAAGGCACAGATACGCAGTATTTT. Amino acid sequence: CASSLAGQGTDTQYF.

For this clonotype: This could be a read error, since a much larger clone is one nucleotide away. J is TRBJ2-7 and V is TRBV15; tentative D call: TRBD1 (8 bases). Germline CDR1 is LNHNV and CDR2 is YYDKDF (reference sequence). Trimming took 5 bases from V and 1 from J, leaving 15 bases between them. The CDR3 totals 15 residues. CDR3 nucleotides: TGTGCCACCAGCGGGCACAGGGGGGGGTCCTACGAGCAGTACTTC. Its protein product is CATSGHRGGSYEQYF.

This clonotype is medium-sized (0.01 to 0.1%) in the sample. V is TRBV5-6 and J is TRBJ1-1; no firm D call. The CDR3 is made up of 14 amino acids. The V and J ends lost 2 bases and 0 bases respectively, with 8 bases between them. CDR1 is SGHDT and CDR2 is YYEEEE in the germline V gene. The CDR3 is CASSFRAMNTEAFF. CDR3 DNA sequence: TGTGCCAGCAGCTTCCGGGCCATGAACACTGAAGCTTTCTTT.

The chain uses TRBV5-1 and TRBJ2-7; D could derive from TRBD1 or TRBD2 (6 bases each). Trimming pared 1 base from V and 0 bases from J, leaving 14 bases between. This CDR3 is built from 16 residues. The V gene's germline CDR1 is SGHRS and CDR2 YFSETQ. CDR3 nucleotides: TGCGCCAGCAGCTTGTCCCGAGGGGGAGGCTCCTACGAGCAGTACTTC. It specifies CASSLSRGGGSYEQYF. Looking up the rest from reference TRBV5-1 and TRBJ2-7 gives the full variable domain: KAGVTQTPRYLIKTRGQQVTLSCSPISGHRSVSWYQQTPGQGLQFLFEYFSETQRNKGNFPGRFSGRQFSNSRSEMNVSTLELGDSALYLCASSLSRGGGSYEQYFGPGTRLTVT.

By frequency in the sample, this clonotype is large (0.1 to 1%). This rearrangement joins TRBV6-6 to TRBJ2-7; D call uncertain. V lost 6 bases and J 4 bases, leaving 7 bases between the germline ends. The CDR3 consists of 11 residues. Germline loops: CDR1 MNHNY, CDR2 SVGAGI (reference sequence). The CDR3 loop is CASSEFYEQYF. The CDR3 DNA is TGTGCCAGCAGCGAATTTTACGAGCAGTACTTC.

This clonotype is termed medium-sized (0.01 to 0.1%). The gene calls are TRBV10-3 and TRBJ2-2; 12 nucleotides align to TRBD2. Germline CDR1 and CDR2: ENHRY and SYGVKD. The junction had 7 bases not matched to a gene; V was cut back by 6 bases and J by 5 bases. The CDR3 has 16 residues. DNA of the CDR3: TGTGCCATCAGCGACGGGACTAGCGGGTTGACCGGGGAGCTGTTTTTT. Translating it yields CAISDGTSGLTGELFF.

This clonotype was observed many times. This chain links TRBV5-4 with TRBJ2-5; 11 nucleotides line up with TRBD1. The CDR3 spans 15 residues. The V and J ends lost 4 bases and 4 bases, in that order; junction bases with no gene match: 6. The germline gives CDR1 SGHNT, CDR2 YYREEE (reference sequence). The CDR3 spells CASSPGQGARETQYF. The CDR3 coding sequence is TGTGCCAGCAGCCCAGGACAGGGGGCGAGAGAGACCCAGTACTTC. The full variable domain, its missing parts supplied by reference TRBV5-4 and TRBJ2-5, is ETGVTQSPTHLIKTRGQQVTLRCSSQSGHNTVSWYQQALGQGPQFIFQYYREEENGRGNFPPRFSGLQFPNYSSELNVNALELDDSALYLCASSPGQGARETQYFGPGTRLLVL.

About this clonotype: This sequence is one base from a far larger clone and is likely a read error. The CDR3 here is CAGSPRQGQNSPLHF. For the CDR3, the DNA is TGTGCCGGCAGCCCTCGACAGGGGCAAAATTCACCCCTCCACTTT. The chain recombines TRBV12-3 or TRBV12-4 with TRBJ1-6; TRBD1 aligns across 8 bases. This CDR3 comprises 15 residues.

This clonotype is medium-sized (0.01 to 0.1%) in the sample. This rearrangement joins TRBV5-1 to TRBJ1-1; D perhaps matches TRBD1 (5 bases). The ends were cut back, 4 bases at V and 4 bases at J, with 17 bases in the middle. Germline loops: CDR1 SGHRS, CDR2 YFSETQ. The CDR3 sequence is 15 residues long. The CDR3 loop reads CASSHRDSLGTEAFF. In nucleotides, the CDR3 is TGCGCCAGCAGCCACCGTGACAGCCTCGGCACTGAAGCTTTCTTT.

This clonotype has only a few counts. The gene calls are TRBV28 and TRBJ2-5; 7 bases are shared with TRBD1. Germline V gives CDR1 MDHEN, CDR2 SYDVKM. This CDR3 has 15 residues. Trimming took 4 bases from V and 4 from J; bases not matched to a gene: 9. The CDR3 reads CASSSLTGFGETQYF. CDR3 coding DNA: TGTGCCAGCAGTTCCCTGACAGGGTTTGGAGAGACCCAGTACTTC.

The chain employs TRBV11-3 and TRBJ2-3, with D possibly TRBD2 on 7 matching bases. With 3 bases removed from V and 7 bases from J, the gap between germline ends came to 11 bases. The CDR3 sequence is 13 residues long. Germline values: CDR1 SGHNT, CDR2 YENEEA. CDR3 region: CASSLAGANTQYF. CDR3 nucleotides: TGTGCCAGCAGCTTGGCGGGGGCGAATACGCAGTATTTT. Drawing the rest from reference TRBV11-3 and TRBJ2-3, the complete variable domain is EAGVVQSPRYKIIEKKQPVAFWCNPISGHNTLYWYLQNLGQGPELLIRYENEEAVDDSQLPKDRFSAERLKGVDSTLKIQPAELGDSAVYLCASSLAGANTQYFGPGTRLTVL.

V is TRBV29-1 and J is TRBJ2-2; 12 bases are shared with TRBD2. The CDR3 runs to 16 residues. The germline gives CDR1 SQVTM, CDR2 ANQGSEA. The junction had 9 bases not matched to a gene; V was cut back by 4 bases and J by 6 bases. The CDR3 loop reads CSVAPFLAGGSGELFF. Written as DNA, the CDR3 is TGCAGCGTTGCACCCTTTCTAGCGGGGGGGTCCGGGGAGCTGTTTTTT.

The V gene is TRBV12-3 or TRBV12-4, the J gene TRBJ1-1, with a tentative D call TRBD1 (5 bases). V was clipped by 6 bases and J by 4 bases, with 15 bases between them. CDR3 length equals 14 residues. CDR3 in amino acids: CASRFGPGGTEAFF. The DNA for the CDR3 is TGTGCCAGCAGGTTCGGCCCCGGGGGCACTGAAGCTTTCTTT.